Each of the 10 T cell receptor beta chains below was sequenced from the same sample in a study of cytomegalovirus exposure and HLA in healthy donors. PCR involved 60 Vbeta and 13 Jbeta primers. The table came from immunoSEQ multiplex PCR; TCRdb's copy has only in-frame clones and leaves some out. The sample carries approximately 190,000 clones, about 90% recorded once. The sequenced material came from PBMCs. The receptors were gathered from a man aged 25-45 years in good health and CMV-seronegative.

The chain uses TRBV5-1 and TRBJ1-4; 8 positions match TRBD1. This CDR3 is 16 amino acids long. Germline V lookup: CDR1 SGHRS, CDR2 YFSETQ. The V gene end was trimmed by 4 bases and the J gene end by 0 bases; junction bases not matched to a gene: 5. The CDR3 DNA sequence: TGCGCCAGCAGCAGGACAGGGACTGCAACTAATGAAAAACTGTTTTTT. This encodes CASSRTGTATNEKLFF.

The chain is built from TRBV25-1 and TRBJ1-1, with a weak D call TRBD1 (5 bases). Germline-derived CDR1 and CDR2 are MGHDK and SYGVNS. This CDR3 has 14 residues. V shed 2 bases and J shed 1 base, with 8 bases lying between them. For the CDR3, the DNA is TGTGCCAGCAGTGAACATCAGGGGAACACTGAAGCTTTCTTT. It translates to CASSEHQGNTEAFF.

Worth noting for this clone: The junction differs from germline at one of its ends, possibly a read error. The chain recombines TRBV2 with TRBJ1-2, with 7 bases aligning to TRBD1. The germline V gene has CDR1 SNHLY and CDR2 FYNNEI. The CDR3 loop spans 10 amino acids. The chain's CDR3 is CASRGDSRLF. For the CDR3, the DNA is TGTGCCAGCAGAGGGGACAGCCGACTGTTC.

V and J are TRBV4-3 and TRBJ2-4; a weak D match, TRBD1 (5 bases). The V gene's germline CDR1 is LGHNA and CDR2 YSLEER. The V gene lost 1 base and the J gene lost 8 bases, with 15 bases spanning the gap. The CDR3 sequence is 15 residues long. The CDR3 protein is CASSQVWQGGHIQYF. The CDR3 region has the DNA TGCGCCAGCAGCCAAGTCTGGCAGGGTGGGCACATTCAGTACTTC.

V gene TRBV19 combines with J gene TRBJ2-2; TRBD2 aligns across 8 bases. Per germline, CDR1 LNHDA and CDR2 SQIVND (reference sequence). The CDR3 is made up of 16 amino acids. Losses at the gene ends were 3 bases for V and 4 bases for J; bases not matched to a gene: 7. CDR3 sequence (DNA): TGTGCCAGTAGTATCCCGGGACTAGATGGCACCGGGGAGCTGTTTTTT. It yields the protein CASSIPGLDGTGELFF. Looking up the rest from reference TRBV19 and TRBJ2-2 gives the full variable domain: DGGITQSPKYLFRKEGQNVTLSCEQNLNHDAMYWYRQDPGQGLRLIYYSQIVNDFQKGDIAEGYSVSREKKESFPLTVTSAQKNPTAFYLCASSIPGLDGTGELFFGEGSRLTVL.

The chain carries TRBV5-8 and TRBJ1-2; 7 nucleotides match TRBD1. After removal of 1 base from V and 6 bases from J, the junction contained 6 bases not matched to a gene. The CDR3 covers 14 residues. Germline loops: CDR1 SGHTS, CDR2 YDEGEE. The CDR3 DNA reads TGTGCCAGCAGCTTGATGACAGGGCTCGATGGCTACACCTTC. Amino acids: CASSLMTGLDGYTF. Full variable domain (outside the CDR3, taken from reference TRBV5-8 and TRBJ1-2): EAGVTQSPTHLIKTRGQQATLRCSPISGHTSVYWYQQALGLGLQFLLWYDEGEERNRGNFPPRFSGRQFPNYSSELNVNALELEDSALYLCASSLMTGLDGYTFGSGTRLTVV.

CDR3 sequence reads: CASSEHSQGQETQYF. The CDR3 bases are TGTGCCAGCAGTGAACACAGCCAGGGGCAAGAGACCCAGTACTTC. The chain recombines TRBV2 with TRBJ2-5; D may be TRBD1 (6 bases). CDR3 length: 15 amino acids. V was clipped by 2 bases and J by 2 bases, with 12 bases between them. CDR1 is SNHLY, CDR2 FYNNEI, per germline.

Only a few counts were recorded for this clone. At one end the junction does not follow the germline gene, possibly because of a read error. The chain joins TRBV10-3 to TRBJ2-6, with D perhaps matching TRBD1 (6 bases). In germline, CDR1 is ENHRY, CDR2 SYGVKD. The CDR3 sequence is 15 residues long. The CDR3: CAIRAGVSGANGLTF. In DNA, the CDR3 is TGTGCCATCAGAGCAGGGGTCTCTGGGGCCAACGGCCTGACTTTC.

This chain uses TRBV23-1 with TRBJ2-5; TRBD2 matches at 7 bases. TRBV23-1 is sorted into the ORF group, with uncertain function. The CDR3 has 13 amino acids. V trimming: 9 bases; J trimming: 7 bases; junction bases outside the gene matches: 11. Here the CDR3 reads CARQGGVIGTQYF. CDR3 DNA sequence: TGCGCCAGGCAGGGAGGGGTAATTGGGACCCAGTACTTC.

This clone appeared once. The chain couples TRBV28 to TRBJ1-2; TRBD1 might be the D (5 bases). CDR3 length: 13 amino acids. Germline V gene data show CDR1 as MDHEN and CDR2 as SYDVKM. Between the trimmed V and J ends, which lost 3 bases and 6 bases, there was a span of 11 bases. The CDR3 sequence is CASSFSGEDGYTF. The CDR3, as DNA: TGTGCCAGCAGTTTTTCGGGGGAGGATGGCTACACCTTC.